The sequence of this T cell receptor beta chain was determined in a study of T-cell memory formation after mild COVID-19. The table lists this clonotype with many counts. TCRdb passed the 5' RACE reads through MiXCR, listing each CDR3 protein once. The data hold almost 250,000 distinct CDR3 sequences, with just over 15% observed a single time. The CDR3 spans 13 residues. Germline V gene sequence: CDR1 MNHEY, CDR2 SMNVEV (reference sequence). Trimming took 5 bases from V and 6 from J, leaving 10 bases between them. The material sequenced was PBMCs or a T cell subset sorted from them (not recorded which). The TCR comes from an adult woman who had mild COVID-19 (a few samples of this study predate the infection). Cell type and time point are not known. The chain couples TRBV27 to TRBJ2-2, with D unresolved. CDR3 residues: CASSILLSGELFF. CDR3 in DNA: TGTGCCAGCAGTATCCTTCTATCCGGGGAGCTGTTTTTT.